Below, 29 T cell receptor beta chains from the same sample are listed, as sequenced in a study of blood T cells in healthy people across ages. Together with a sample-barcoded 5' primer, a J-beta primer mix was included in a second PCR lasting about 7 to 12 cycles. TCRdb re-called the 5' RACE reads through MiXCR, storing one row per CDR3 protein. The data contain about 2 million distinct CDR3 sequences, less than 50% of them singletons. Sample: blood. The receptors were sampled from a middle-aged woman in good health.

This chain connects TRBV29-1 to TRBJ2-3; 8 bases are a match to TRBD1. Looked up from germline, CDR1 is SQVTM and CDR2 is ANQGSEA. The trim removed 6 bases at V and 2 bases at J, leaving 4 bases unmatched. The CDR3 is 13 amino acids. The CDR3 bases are TGCAGCGTGAGACAGGGGTTCACAGATACGCAGTATTTT. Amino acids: CSVRQGFTDTQYF.

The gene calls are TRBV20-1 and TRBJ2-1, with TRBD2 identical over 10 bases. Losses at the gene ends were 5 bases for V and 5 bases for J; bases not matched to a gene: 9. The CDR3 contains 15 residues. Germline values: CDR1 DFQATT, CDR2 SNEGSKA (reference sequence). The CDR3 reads CSALVGTSVNNEQFF. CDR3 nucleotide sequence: TGCAGTGCTCTAGTGGGGACTAGCGTTAACAATGAGCAGTTCTTC.

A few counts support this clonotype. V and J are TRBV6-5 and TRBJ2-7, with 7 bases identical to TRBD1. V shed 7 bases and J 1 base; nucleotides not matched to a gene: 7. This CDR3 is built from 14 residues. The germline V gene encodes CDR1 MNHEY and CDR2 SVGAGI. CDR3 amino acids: CASKKKQGSYEQYF. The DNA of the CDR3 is TGTGCCAGCAAAAAGAAACAGGGGTCCTACGAGCAGTACTTC.

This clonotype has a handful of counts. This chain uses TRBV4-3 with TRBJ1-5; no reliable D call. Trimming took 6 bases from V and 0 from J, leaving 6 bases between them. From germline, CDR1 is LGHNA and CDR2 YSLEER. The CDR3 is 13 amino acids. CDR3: CASRHSSNQPQHF. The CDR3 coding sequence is TGCGCCAGCAGACACAGTAGCAATCAGCCCCAGCATTTT.

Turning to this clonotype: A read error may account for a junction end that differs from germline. The CDR3 DNA reads as TGCAGTGTTAGAGGGCGGGGGCTCCCCTACGAGCAGTACTTC. Translation: CSVRGRGLPYEQYF. The J gene is TRBJ2-4, the V gene TRBV20-1, with D possibly being TRBD2 (7 bases). The DNA matches TRBJ2-7 better at its end, which makes the J call doubtful. CDR3 length equals 14 residues. Germline V gene data show CDR1 as DFQATT and CDR2 as SNEGSKA (reference sequence).

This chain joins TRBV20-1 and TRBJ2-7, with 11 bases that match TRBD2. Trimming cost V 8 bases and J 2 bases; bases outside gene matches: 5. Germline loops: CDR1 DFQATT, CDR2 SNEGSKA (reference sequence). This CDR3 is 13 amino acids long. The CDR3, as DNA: TGCAGTCTGACTAGCGGGACGACCTACGAGCAGTACTTC. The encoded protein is CSLTSGTTYEQYF.

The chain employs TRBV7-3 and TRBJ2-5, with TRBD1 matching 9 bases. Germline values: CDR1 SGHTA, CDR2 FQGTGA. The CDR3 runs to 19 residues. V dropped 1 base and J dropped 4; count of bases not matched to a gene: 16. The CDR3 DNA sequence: TGTGCCAGCAGCTTAAGAACAGGGGGCACGGTCCCAAAAGGAGAGACCCAGTACTTC. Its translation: CASSLRTGGTVPKGETQYF.

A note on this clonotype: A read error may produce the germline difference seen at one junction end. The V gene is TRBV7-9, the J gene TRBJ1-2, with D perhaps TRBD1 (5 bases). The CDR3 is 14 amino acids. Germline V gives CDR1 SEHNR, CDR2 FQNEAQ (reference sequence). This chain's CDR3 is CASTLSGGDYGHTF. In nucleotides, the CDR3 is TGTGCCAGCACCCTGAGCGGGGGGGACTATGGCCACACCTTC.

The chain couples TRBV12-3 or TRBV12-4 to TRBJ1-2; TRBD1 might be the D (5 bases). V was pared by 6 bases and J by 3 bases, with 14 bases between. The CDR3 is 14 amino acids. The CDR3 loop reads CASSRGQAHYGYTF. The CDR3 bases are TGTGCCAGCAGCCGAGGACAAGCACACTATGGCTACACCTTC.

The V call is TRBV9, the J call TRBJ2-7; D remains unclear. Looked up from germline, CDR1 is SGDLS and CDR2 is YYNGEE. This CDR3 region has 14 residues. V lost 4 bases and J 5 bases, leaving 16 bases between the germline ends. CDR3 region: CASSTRLGWDEQYF. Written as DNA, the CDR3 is TGTGCCAGCAGCACGAGATTAGGGTGGGACGAGCAGTACTTC.

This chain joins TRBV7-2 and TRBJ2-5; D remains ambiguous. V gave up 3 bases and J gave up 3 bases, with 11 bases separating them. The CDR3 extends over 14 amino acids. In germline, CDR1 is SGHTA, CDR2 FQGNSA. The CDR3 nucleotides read TGTGCCAGCAGCTTTGGCTTCGGTAAAGAGACCCAGTACTTC. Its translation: CASSFGFGKETQYF.

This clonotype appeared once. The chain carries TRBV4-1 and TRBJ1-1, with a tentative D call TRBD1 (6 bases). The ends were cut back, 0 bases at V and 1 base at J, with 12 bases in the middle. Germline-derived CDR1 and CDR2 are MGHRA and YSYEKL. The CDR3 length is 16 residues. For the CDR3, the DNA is TGCGCCAGCAGCCAAGATGCGGGGGGCCAGAACACTGAAGCTTTCTTT. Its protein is CASSQDAGGQNTEAFF.

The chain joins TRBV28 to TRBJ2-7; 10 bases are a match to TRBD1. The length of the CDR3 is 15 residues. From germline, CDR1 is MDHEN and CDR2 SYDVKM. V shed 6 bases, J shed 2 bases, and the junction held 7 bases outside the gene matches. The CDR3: CASRETTGGTYEQYF. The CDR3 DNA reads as TGTGCCAGCAGGGAGACGACAGGGGGCACCTACGAGCAGTACTTC.

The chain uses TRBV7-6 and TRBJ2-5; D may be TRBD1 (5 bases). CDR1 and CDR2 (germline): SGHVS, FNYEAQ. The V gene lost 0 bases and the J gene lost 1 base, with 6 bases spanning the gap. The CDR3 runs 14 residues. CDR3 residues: CASSLATVQETQYF. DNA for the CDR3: TGTGCCAGCAGCTTAGCGACAGTCCAAGAGACCCAGTACTTC.

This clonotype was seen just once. The CDR3 region has the DNA TGTGCCAGCAGCTTAGCGCCCCCGACTAGCGGGGGGATGGGAGATACGCAGTATTTT. Its protein is CASSLAPPTSGGMGDTQYF. The rearrangement links TRBV7-2 to TRBJ2-3, with TRBD2 matching 13 bases. Germline CDR1 reads SGHTA; CDR2 reads FQGNSA. This CDR3 region has 19 residues. V shed 0 bases and J 5 bases; nucleotides not matched to a gene: 11.

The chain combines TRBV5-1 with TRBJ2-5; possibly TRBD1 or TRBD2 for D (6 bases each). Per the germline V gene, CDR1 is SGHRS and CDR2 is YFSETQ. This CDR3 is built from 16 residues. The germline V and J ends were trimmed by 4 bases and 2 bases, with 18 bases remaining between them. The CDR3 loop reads CASSPEGRGTQETQYF. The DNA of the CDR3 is TGCGCCAGCAGCCCGGAAGGCCGCGGGACACAAGAGACCCAGTACTTC.

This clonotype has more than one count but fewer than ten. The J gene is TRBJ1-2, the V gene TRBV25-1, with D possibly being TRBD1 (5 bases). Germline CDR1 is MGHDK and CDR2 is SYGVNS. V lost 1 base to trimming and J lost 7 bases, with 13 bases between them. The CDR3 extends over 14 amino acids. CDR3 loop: CASSEWDSLVGYTF. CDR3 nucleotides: TGTGCCAGCAGTGAATGGGACTCCCTCGTTGGCTACACCTTC.

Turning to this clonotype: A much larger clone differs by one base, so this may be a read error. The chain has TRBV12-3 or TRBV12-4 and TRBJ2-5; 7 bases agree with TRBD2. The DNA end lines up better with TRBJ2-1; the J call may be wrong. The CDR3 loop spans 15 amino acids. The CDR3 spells CASSSPASGQETQFF. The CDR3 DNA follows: TGTGCCAGCAGTTCCCCGGCTAGCGGCCAAGAGACCCAGTTCTTC.

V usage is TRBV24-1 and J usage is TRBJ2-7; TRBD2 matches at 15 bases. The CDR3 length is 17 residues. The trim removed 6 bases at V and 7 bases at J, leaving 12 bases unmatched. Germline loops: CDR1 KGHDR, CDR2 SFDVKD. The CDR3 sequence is CATSRGLAGGSYNEQYF. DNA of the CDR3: TGTGCCACCAGTCGGGGACTAGCGGGGGGCTCCTACAATGAGCAGTACTTC.

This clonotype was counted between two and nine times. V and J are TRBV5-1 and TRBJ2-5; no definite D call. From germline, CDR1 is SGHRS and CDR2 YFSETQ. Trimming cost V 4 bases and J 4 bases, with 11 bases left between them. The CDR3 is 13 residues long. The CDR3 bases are TGCGCCAGCAGCATGGTAGCTCCAGAGACCCAGTACTTC. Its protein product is CASSMVAPETQYF. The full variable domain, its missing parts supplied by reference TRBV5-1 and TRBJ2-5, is KAGVTQTPRYLIKTRGQQVTLSCSPISGHRSVSWYQQTPGQGLQFLFEYFSETQRNKGNFPGRFSGRQFSNSRSEMNVSTLELGDSALYLCASSMVAPETQYFGPGTRLLVL.

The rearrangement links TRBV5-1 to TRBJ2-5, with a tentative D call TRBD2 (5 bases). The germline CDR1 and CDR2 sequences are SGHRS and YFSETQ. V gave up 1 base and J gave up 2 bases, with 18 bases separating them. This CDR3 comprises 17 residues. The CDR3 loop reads CASSLNAVGATQETQYF. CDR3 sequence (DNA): TGCGCCAGCAGCTTGAACGCCGTGGGAGCAACACAAGAGACCCAGTACTTC.

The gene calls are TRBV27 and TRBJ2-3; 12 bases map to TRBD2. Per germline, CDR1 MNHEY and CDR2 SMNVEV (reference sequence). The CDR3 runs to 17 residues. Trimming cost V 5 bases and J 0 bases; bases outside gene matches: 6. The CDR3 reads CASSRPTSGGSTDTQYF. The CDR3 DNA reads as TGTGCCAGCAGTCGCCCGACTAGCGGGGGAAGCACAGATACGCAGTATTTT.

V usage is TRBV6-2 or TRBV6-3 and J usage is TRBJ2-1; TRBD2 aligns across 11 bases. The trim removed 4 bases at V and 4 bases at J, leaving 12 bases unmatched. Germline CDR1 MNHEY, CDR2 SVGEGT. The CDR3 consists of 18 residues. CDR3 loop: CASSSVPVGLAGYNEQFF. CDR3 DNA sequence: TGTGCCAGCAGTTCCGTTCCCGTCGGACTAGCGGGTTACAATGAGCAGTTCTTC.

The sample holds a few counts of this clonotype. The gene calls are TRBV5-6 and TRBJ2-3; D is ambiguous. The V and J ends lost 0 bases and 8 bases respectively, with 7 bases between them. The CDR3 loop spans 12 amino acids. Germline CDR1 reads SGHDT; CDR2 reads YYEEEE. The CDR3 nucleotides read TGTGCCAGCAGCTTGGTTTCCCGTACGCAGTATTTT. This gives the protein CASSLVSRTQYF. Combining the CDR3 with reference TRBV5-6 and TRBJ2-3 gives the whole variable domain DAGVTQSPTHLIKTRGQQVTLRCSPKSGHDTVSWYQQALGQGPQFIFQYYEEEERQRGNFPDRFSGHQFPNYSSELNVNALLLGDSALYLCASSLVSRTQYFGPGTRLTVL.

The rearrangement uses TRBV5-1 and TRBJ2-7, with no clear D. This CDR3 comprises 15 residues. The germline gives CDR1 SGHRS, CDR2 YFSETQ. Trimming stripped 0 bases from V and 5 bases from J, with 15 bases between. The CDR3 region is CASSLDFGFVNEQYF. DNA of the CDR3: TGCGCCAGCAGCTTGGATTTTGGGTTTGTCAACGAGCAGTACTTC.

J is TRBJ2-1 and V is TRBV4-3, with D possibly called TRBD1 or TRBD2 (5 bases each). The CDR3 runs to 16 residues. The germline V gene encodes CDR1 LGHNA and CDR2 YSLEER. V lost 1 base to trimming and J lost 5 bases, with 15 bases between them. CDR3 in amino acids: CASSQAFRGLNNEQFF. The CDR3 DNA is TGCGCCAGCAGCCAAGCATTCCGGGGCCTAAACAATGAGCAGTTCTTC.

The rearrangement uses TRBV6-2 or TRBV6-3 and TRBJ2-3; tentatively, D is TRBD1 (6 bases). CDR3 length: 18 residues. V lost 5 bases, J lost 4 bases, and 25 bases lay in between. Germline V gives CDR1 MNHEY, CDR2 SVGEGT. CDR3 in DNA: TGTGCCAGCAGTACCTCCGACAGGCGGAGTAGTTTTGCAGATACGCAGTATTTT. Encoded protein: CASSTSDRRSSFADTQYF.

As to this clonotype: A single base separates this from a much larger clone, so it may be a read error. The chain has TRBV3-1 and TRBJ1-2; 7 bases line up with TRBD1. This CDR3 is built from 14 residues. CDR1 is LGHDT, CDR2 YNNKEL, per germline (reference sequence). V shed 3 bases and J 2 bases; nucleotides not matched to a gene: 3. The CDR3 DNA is TGTGCCAGCAGCCACGCGGACAGGAACTATGGCTACACCTTC. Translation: CASSHADRNYGYTF.

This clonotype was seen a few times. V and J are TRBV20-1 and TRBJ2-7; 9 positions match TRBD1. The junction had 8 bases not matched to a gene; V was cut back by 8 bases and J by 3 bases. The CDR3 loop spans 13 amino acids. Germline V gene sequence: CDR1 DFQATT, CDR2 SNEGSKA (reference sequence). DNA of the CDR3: TGCAGTACGCCGGGACAGGGTGGCTACGAGCAGTACTTC. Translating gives CSTPGQGGYEQYF.